Sequencing of this T cell receptor (beta chain) was carried out in a study of cytomegalovirus exposure and HLA in healthy donors. Study-level points and caveats: In an earlier analysis, in about 530 donors, most V segments appeared productive either ~87% or ~30% of the time.

Details on this clone: Its target is not known.

PCR amplification relied on 60 Vbeta primers (plus 13 Jbeta primers). Method: immunoSEQ multiplex PCR; TCRdb's copy keeps in-frame clones and lacks some. The sample consists of about 160,000 clones, 75% to 90% of them appearing once. CDR1 and CDR2 from the germline V gene are SGHAT and FQNNGV. The CDR3 extends over 14 amino acids. V lost 3 bases and J lost 2; bases outside the gene matches: 4. This receptor was obtained from a girl aged 2 to 9 in good health and CMV-seropositive. The material sequenced was PBMCs. The V and J genes are TRBV11-2 and TRBJ2-7; 7 bases agree with TRBD2. The chain's CDR3 is CASSFPSGPYEQYF. The CDR3, as DNA: TGTGCCAGCAGCTTCCCTAGCGGTCCCTACGAGCAGTACTTC.